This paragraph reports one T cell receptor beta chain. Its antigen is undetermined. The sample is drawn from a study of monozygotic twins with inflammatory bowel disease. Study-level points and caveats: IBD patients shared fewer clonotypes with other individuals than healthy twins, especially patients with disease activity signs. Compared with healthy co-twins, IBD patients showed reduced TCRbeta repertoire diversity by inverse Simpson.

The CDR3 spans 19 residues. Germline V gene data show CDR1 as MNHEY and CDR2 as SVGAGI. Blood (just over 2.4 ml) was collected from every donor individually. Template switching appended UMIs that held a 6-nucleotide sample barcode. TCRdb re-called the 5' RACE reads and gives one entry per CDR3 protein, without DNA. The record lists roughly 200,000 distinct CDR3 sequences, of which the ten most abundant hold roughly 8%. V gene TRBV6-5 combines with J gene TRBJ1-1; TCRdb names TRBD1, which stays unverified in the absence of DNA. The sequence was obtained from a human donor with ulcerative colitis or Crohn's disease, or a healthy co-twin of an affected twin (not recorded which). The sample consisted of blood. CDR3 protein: CASSYSRTGGFRGNTEAFF.